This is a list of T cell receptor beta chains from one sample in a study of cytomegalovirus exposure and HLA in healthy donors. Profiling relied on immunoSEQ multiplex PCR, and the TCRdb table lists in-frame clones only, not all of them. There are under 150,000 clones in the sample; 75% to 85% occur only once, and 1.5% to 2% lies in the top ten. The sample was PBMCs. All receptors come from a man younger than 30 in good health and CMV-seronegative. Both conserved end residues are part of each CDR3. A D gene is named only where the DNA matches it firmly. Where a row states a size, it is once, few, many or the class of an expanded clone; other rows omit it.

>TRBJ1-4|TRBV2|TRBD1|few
TGTGCCAGCATTCCGACAGGGGGGTCTGAAAAACTGTTTTTT
CASIPTGGSEKLFF
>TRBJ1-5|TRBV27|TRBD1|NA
TGTGCCAGCAGTTTGCGCGCGACAGGGCGTTATCAGCCCCAGCATTTT
CASSLRATGRYQPQHF
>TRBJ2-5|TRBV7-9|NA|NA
TGTGCCAGCAGCTTAGTTCTCGGCGGGGTAGGCCGCCAAGAGACCCAGTACTTC
CASSLVLGGVGRQETQYF
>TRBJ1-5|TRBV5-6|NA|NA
TGTGCCAGCAGCTTGGTTGGTCAGGGCGTAGCGCCCCAGCATTTT
CASSLVGQGVAPQHF
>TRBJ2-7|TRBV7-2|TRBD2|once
TGTGCCAGCAGCTTATCCGCACTAGCGGGGTCCTACGAGCAGTACTTC
CASSLSALAGSYEQYF
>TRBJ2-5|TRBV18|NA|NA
TGTGCCAGCTCACCAAGTAATCCCAGGGCTGAGACCCAGTACTTC
CASSPSNPRAETQYF
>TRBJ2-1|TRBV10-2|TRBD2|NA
TGCGCCAGCGTGTCCGGGACTAGCGGATACAATGAGCAGTTCTTC
CASVSGTSGYNEQFF
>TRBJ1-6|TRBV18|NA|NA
TGTGCCAGCTCATCCCCAGGGTACAACTCACCCCTCCACTTT
CASSSPGYNSPLHF
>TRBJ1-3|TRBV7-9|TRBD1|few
TGTGCCAGCAATACGGACAGGGCGTCTGGAAACACCATATATTTT
CASNTDRASGNTIYF
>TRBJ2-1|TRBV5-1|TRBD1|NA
TGCGCCAGCAGCGAATTACAGGGGGCGGGTTACAATGAGCAGTTCTTC
CASSELQGAGYNEQFF
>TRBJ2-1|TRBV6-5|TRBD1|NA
TGTGCCAGCAGTGGACAGGGAGAGCAGTTCTTC
CASSGQGEQFF
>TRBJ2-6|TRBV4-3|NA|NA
TGCGCCAGCAGCCAAGACAGGGGTGGGGCCAACGTCCTGACTTTC
CASSQDRGGANVLTF
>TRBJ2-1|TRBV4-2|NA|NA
TGTGCCAGCAGCCCGGAGGCGCCGAGCTCCTACAATGAGCAGTTCTTC
CASSPEAPSSYNEQFF
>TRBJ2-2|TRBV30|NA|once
TGTGCCTGGAGTGTCCCGGGACACTACACCGGGGAGCTGTTTTTT
CAWSVPGHYTGELFF
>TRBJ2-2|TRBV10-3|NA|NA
TGTGCCATCAGGGGTAAGGGGTCGAACACCGGGGAGCTGTTTTTT
CAIRGKGSNTGELFF
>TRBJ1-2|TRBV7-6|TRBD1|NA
TGTGCCAGCAGCTCATCAGGGGGCTTTAACTATGGCTACACCTTC
CASSSSGGFNYGYTF
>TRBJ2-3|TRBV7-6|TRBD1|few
TGTGCCAGCAGCTCCGAGACAGGGGGGAGGGATACGCAGTATTTT
CASSSETGGRDTQYF
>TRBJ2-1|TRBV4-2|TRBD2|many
TGTGCCAGCAGCCAAGATCGGGGGGGATCGTACAATGAGCAGTTCTTC
CASSQDRGGSYNEQFF
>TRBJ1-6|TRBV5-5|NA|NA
TGTGCCAGCAGCTTTCAGGGGTTCGGGTCACCCCTCCACTTT
CASSFQGFGSPLHF
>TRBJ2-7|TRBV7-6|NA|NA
TGTGCCAGCAGCGCCAGCTCCTACGAGCAGTACTTC
CASSASSYEQYF
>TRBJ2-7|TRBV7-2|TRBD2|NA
TGTGCCAGTCAGACTAGCGGGAGCGGAGGCGGCGAGCAGTACTTC
CASQTSGSGGGEQYF
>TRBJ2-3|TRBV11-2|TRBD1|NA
TGTGCCAGCAGCGACCGACAGGGGGCAGGCACAGATACGCAGTATTTT
CASSDRQGAGTDTQYF
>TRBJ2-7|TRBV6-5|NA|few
TGTGCCAGCAGACAGGGGACTGCCTACGAGCAGTACTTC
CASRQGTAYEQYF
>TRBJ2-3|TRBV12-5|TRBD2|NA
TGTGCTAGTGGTTTGATTAGGCGGGGGTACTTGTTTAGCACAGATACGCAGTATTTT
CASGLIRRGYLFSTDTQYF
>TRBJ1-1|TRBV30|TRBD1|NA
TGTGCCTGTGACAGGGGGAACACTGAAGCTTTCTTT
CACDRGNTEAFF
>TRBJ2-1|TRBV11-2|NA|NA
TGTGCCAGCAGCTTAGGTAGTTTGGCTAGTCTTAGCTCCTACAATGAGCAGTTCTTC
CASSLGSLASLSSYNEQFF
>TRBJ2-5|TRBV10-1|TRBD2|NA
TGCGCCAGCAGTGAGCCGCGGGGGGAGACCCAGTACTTC
CASSEPRGETQYF
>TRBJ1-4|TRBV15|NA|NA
TGTGCCACCAGCAGAGATAGGGCAGGAGGAGAAAAACTGTTTTTT
CATSRDRAGGEKLFF
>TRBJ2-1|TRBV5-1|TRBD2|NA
TGCGCCAGCAGCTTGGCTGCTAGCGGGAGCAATGAGCAGTTCTTC
CASSLAASGSNEQFF
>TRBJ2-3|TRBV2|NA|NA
TGTGCCAGCAGTGAGAGGAGACTTTACACAGATACGCAGTATTTT
CASSERRLYTDTQYF
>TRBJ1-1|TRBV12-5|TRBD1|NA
TGTGCTAGTAATCAGGGTCAGGGGGCCGCTGAAGCTTTCTTT
CASNQGQGAAEAFF
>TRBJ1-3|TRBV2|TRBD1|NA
TGTGCCAGCAGTGAGGGACAGGGTGTCCGGGCCATATATTTT
CASSEGQGVRAIYF
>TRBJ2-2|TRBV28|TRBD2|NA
TGTGCCAGCAGTCCCGGACTAGCGGGAGGTCCTGGGGACGGGGAGCTGTTTTTT
CASSPGLAGGPGDGELFF
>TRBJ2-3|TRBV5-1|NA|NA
TGCGCCAGCAGCTCAAAGCGGAACTGGCCCCCCACAGATACGCAGTATTTT
CASSSKRNWPPTDTQYF
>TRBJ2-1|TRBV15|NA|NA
TGTGCCACCAGCAGGCGTAGATGGTCCTACAATGAGCAGTTCTTC
CATSRRRWSYNEQFF
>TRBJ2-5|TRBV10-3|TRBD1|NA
TGTGCCATCGGACAGGTACAAGAGACCCAGTACTTC
CAIGQVQETQYF
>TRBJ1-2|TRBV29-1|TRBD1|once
TGCAGCGTAGCAGGGGGCGCAGACTATGGCTACACCTTC
CSVAGGADYGYTF
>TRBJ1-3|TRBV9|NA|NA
TGTGCCAGCAGCAGCCAAAATGGAAACACCATATATTTT
CASSSQNGNTIYF
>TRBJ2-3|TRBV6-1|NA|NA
TGTGCCAGCAGTGAAAATCTAGCATCGCAGTATTTT
CASSENLASQYF
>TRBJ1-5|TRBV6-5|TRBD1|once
TGTGCCAGCAGCCGACCGGACAGGGGGACCCAGCATTTT
CASSRPDRGTQHF
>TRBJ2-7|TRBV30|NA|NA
TGTGCCTGGGCTACAGGGAACGAGCAGTACTTC
CAWATGNEQYF
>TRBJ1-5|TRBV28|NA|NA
TGTGCCAGCAGTTTAGCAGGGCCCAGCAATCAGCCCCAGCATTTT
CASSLAGPSNQPQHF
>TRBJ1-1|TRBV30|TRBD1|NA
TGTGCCTGGAGTACGGGACAGGGGTTTGAAGCTTTCTTT
CAWSTGQGFEAFF
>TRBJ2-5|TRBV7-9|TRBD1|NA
TGTGCCAGCAGCTTAGCGAGGGGACAGGGGTGGGAGACCCAGTACTTC
CASSLARGQGWETQYF
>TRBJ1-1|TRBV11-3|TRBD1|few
TGTGCCAGCAGCATCCGGGACAGGGAAACTGAAGCTTTCTTT
CASSIRDRETEAFF
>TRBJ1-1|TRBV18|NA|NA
TGTGCCAGCTCACCAATGGAGCAGATCAACACTGAAGCTTTCTTT
CASSPMEQINTEAFF
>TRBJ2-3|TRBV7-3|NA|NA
TGTGCCAGCAGCTTATGTTTCCAGGGAAACACAGATACGCAGTATTTT
CASSLCFQGNTDTQYF
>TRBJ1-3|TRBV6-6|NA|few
TGTGCCAGCAGTCATCTAGCCTCTGGAAACACCATATATTTT
CASSHLASGNTIYF
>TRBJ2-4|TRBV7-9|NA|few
TGTGCCAGCAGTCCATCAGTTGCACTCGAGGCTTTAGCCAAAAACATTCAGTACTTC
CASSPSVALEALAKNIQYF
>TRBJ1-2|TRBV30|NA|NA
TGTGCCTGGAGTGCGCAGGGGTATGGCTACACCTTC
CAWSAQGYGYTF
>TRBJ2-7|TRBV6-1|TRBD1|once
TGTGCCAGTTCCCGGGACAGGGCCTACGAGCAGTACTTC
CASSRDRAYEQYF
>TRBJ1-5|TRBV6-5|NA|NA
TGTGCCAGCAGTCAGGGGTTTGGGAGCAATCAGCCCCAGCATTTT
CASSQGFGSNQPQHF
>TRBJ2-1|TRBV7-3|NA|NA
TGTGCCAGCAGCTTACTTGCCTACAATGAGCAGTTCTTC
CASSLLAYNEQFF
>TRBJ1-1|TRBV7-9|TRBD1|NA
TGTGCCAGCAGCCAACAGGGGGAGGCTTTCTTT
CASSQQGEAFF